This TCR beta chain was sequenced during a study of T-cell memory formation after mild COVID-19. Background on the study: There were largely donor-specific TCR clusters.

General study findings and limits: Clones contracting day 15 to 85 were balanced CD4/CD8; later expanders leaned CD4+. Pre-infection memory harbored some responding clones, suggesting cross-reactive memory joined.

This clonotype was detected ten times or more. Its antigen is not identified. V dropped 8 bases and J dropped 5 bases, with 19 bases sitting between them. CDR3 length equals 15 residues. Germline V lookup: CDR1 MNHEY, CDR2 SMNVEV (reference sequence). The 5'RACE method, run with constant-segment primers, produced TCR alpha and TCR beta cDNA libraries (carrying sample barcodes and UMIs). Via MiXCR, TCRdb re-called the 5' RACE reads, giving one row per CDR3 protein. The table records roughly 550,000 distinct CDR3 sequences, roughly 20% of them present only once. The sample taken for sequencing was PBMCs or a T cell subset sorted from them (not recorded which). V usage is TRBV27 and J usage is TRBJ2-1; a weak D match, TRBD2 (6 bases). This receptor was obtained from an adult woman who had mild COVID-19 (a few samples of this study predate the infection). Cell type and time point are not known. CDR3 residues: CASSLEGLYDNEQFF. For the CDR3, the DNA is TGTGCCAGCTCCCTGGAGGGGCTCTACGACAATGAGCAGTTCTTC.